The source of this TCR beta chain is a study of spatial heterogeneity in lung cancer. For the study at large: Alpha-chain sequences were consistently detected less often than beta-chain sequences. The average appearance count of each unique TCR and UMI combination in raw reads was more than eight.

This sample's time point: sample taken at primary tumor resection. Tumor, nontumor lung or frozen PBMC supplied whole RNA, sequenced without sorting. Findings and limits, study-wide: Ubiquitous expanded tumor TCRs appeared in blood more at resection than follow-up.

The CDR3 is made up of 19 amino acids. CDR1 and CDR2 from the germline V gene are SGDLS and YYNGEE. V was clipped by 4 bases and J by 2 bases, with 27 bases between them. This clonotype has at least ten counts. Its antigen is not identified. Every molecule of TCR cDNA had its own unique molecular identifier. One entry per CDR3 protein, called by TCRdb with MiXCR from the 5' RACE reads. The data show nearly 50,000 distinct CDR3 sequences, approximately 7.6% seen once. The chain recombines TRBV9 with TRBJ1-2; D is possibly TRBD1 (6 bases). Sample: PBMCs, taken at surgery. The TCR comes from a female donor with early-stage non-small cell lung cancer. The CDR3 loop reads CASSSLIRGGLPSNYGYTF. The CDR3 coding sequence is TGTGCCAGCAGCTCCCTCATAAGAGGGGGGCTACCTTCGAACTATGGCTACACCTTC.